The T cell receptor (beta chain) under discussion was sequenced for a study of shared clonotypes between healthy human individuals. Assay execution proceeded at the deep level. Evenly divided among several immunoSEQ plates was the genomic DNA of each subset. Per the original data handling: As immunoSEQ supplied junction-only sequences (without quality scores), filtering differed. This table comes from immunoSEQ multiplex PCR, and its TCRdb copy is limited to in-frame clones, with some not included. V, J and clone size derive from that table, while D and trimming were established from the DNA sequence. The table has 600,000 or so clones, approximately 95% seen once. In regard to this clone: Its specificity is not known. The same CDR3 is also encoded by other DNA sequences in this sample.

Study-wide findings and caveats: Generation probabilities of non-shared clonotypes were lower (relative to those shared by all four donors).

CDR3 length: 13 residues. CDR1 is MDHEN, CDR2 SYDVKM, per germline. The V end lost 3 bases, the J end lost 5 bases, and 10 bases lay between the germline ends. CD45RO-negative CD8 cells positively selected for CCR7 made up the naive population, which excluded terminally differentiated effector memory CD45RA+ cells. The chain carries TRBV28 and TRBJ2-5, with D possibly being TRBD1 (6 bases). The TCR was taken from a young woman in good health. Sample: naive CD8+ T cells sorted from blood. CDR3 in amino acids: CASSFSGAETQYF. CDR3 in DNA: TGTGCCAGCAGTTTTTCAGGGGCGGAGACCCAGTACTTC. The full variable domain, with the rest looked up from reference TRBV28 and TRBJ2-5, is DVKVTQSSRYLVKRTGEKVFLECVQDMDHENMFWYRQDPGLGLRLIYFSYDVKMKEKGDIPEGYSVSREKKERFSLILESASTNQTSMYLCASSFSGAETQYFGPGTRLLVL.